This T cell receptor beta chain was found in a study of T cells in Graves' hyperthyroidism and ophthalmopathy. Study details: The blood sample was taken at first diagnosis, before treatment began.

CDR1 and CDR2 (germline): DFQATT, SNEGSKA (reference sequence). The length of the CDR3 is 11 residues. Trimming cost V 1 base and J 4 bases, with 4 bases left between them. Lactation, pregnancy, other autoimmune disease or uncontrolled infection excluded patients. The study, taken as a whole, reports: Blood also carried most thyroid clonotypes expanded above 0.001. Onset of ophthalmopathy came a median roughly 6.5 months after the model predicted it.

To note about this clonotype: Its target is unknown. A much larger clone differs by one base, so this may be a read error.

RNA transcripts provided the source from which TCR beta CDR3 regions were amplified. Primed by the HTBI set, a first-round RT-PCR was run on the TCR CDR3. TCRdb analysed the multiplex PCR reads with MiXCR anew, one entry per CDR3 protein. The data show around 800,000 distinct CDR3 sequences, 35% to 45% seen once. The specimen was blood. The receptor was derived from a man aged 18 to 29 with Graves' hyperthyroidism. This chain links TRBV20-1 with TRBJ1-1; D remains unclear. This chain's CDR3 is CSARGITEAFF. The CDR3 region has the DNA TGCAGTGCTAGAGGGATCACTGAAGCTTTCTTT.